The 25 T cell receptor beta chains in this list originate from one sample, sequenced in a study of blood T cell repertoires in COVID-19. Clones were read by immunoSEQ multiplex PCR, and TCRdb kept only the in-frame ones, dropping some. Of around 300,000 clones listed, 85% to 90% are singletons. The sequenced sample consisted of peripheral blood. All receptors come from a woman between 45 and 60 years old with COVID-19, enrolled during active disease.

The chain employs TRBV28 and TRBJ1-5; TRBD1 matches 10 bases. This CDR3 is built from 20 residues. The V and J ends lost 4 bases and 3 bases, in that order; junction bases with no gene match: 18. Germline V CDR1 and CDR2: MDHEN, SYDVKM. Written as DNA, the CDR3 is TGTGCCAGCAGTTATCGGAAGGTTCACCCGGGACAGGGGACCAATCAGCCCCAGCATTTT. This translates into CASSYRKVHPGQGTNQPQHF.

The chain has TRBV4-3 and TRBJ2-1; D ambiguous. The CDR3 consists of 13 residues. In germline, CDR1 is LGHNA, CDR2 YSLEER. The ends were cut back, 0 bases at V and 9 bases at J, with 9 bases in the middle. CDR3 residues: CASSQDPGSEQFF. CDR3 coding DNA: TGCGCCAGCAGCCAAGATCCCGGTAGTGAGCAGTTCTTC.

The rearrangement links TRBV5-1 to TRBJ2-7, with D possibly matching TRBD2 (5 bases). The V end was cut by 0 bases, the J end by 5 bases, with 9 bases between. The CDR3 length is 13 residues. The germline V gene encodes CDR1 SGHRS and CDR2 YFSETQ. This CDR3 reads CASSLVPGNEQYF. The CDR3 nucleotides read TGCGCCAGCAGCTTGGTTCCCGGGAACGAGCAGTACTTC. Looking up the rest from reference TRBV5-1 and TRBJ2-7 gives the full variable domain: KAGVTQTPRYLIKTRGQQVTLSCSPISGHRSVSWYQQTPGQGLQFLFEYFSETQRNKGNFPGRFSGRQFSNSRSEMNVSTLELGDSALYLCASSLVPGNEQYFGPGTRLTVT.

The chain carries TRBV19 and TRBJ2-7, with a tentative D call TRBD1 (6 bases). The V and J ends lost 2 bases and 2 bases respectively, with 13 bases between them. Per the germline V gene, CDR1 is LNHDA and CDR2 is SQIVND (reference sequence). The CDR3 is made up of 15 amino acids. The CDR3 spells CASSIQGIGAYEQYF. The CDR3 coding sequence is TGTGCCAGTAGTATACAGGGGATAGGGGCCTACGAGCAGTACTTC.

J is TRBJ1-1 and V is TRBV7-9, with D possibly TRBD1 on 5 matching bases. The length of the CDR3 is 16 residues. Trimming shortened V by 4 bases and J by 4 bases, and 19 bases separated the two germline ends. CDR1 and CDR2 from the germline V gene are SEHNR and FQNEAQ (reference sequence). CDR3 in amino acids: CASSSRGGTLGTEAFF. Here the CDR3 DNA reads TGTGCCAGCAGCTCCCGGGGGGGGACGTTGGGCACTGAAGCTTTCTTT.

The chain's CDR3 is CAKHLGIEKLFF. The CDR3 coding sequence is TGTGCCAAGCATCTCGGGATCGAAAAACTGTTTTTT. V usage is TRBV19 and J usage is TRBJ1-4; D is unresolved. The CDR3 is 12 amino acids. The V gene lost 10 bases and the J gene lost 8 bases, with 14 bases spanning the gap. The germline V gene encodes CDR1 LNHDA and CDR2 SQIVND (reference sequence).

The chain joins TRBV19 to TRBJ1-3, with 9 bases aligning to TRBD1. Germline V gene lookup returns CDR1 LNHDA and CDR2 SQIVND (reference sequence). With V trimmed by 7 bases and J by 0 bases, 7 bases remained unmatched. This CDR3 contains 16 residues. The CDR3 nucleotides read TGTGCCAGTACTACCGGGACAGGGATCTCTGGAAACACCATATATTTT. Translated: CASTTGTGISGNTIYF.

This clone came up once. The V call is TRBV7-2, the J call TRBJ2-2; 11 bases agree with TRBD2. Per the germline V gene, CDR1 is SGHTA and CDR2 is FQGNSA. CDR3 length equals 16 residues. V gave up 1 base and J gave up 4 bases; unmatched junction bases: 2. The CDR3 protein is CASSLEGTSGTGELFF. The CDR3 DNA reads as TGTGCCAGCAGCTTAGAGGGGACTAGCGGCACCGGGGAGCTGTTTTTT.

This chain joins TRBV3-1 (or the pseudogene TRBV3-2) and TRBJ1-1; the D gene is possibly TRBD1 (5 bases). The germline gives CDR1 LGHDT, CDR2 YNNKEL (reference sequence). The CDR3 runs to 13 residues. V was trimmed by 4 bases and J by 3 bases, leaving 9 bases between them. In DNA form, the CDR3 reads TGTGCCAGCAGCCCCGGGGGGTACACTGAAGCTTTCTTT. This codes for CASSPGGYTEAFF.

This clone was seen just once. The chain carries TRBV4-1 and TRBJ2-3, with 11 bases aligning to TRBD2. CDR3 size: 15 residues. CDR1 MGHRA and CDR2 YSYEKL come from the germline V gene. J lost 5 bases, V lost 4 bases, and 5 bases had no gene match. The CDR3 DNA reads TGCGCCAGCAGCCTGATAGCGGGAGGGGGAGATACGCAGTATTTT. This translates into CASSLIAGGGDTQYF.

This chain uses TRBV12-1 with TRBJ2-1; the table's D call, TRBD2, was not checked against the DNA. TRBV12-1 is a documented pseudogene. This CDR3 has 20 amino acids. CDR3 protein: CASSLPESSGRTYNYNEQFF. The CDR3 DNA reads TGTGCCAGCAGCCTCCCGGAATCTAGCGGGAGGACCTATAATTACAATGAGCAGTTCTTC.

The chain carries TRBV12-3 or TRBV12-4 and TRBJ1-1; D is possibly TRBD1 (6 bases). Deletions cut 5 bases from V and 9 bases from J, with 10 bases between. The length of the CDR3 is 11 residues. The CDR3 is CASSAGTKAFF. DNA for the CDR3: TGTGCCAGCAGTGCCGGGACAAAAGCTTTCTTT.

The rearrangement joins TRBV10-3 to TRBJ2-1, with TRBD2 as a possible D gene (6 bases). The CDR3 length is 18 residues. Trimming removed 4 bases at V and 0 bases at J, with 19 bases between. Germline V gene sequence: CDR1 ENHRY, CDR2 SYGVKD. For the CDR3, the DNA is TGTGCCATCAGTGGCGGGCGCGAGTCCGGGGGCTCCTACAATGAGCAGTTCTTC. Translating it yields CAISGGRESGGSYNEQFF.

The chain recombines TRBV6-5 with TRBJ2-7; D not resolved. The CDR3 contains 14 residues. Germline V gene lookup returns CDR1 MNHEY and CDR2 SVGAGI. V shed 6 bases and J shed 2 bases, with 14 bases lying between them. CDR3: CASSSIAFPYEQYF. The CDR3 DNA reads TGTGCCAGCAGCAGCATAGCATTTCCCTACGAGCAGTACTTC.

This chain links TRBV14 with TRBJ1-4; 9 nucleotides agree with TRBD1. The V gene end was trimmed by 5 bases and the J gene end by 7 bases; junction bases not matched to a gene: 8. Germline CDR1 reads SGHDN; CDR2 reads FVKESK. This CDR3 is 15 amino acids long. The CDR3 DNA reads TGTGCCAGCAGCTTGTCCGGGACAGGGAGTGAAAAACTGTTTTTT. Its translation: CASSLSGTGSEKLFF.

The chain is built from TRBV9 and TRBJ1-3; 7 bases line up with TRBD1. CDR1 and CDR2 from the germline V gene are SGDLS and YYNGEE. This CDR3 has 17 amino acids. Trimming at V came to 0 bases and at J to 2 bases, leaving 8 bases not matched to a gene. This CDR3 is CASSVGGGSKAGNTIYF. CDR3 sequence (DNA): TGTGCCAGCAGCGTAGGAGGGGGCTCGAAAGCTGGAAACACCATATATTTT.

The CDR3: CASRQSGYGYTF. The CDR3 nucleotides are TGTGCCAGCAGACAATCGGGATATGGCTACACCTTC. The rearrangement joins TRBV27 to TRBJ1-2; the D is unclear. Trimming took off 6 bases at V and 5 bases at J, with 10 bases between the two ends. The CDR3 length is 12 residues. Germline V gene data show CDR1 as MNHEY and CDR2 as SMNVEV (reference sequence).

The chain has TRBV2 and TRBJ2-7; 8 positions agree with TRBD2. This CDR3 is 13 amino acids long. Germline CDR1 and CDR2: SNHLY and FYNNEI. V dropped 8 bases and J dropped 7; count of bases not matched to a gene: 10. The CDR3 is CASGIAERGEQYF. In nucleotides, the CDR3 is TGTGCCAGCGGGATAGCGGAGCGGGGGGAGCAGTACTTC.

This chain's CDR3 is CASSAGVYGYTF. CDR3 nucleotides: TGTGCCAGCAGTGCCGGGGTATATGGCTACACCTTC. J is TRBJ1-2 and V is TRBV2; D not certain. Germline V gene data show CDR1 as SNHLY and CDR2 as FYNNEI. This CDR3 comprises 12 residues. Trimming cost V 4 bases and J 5 bases, with 8 bases left between them.

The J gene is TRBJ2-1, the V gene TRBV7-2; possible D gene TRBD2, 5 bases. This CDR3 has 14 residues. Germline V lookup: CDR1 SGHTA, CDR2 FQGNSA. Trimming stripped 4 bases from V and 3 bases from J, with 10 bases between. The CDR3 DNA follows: TGTGCCAGCAGCTCCGGACTCGGCTACAATGAGCAGTTCTTC. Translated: CASSSGLGYNEQFF.

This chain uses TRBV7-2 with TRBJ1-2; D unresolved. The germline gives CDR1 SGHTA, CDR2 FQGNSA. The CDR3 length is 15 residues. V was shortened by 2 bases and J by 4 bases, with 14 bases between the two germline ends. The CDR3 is CASSLMGSQGYGYTF. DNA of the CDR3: TGTGCCAGCAGCTTAATGGGCTCCCAAGGCTATGGCTACACCTTC.

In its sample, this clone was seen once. The CDR3 spells CSGEGGEETQYF. The CDR3, as DNA: TGCAGCGGCGAGGGGGGGGAAGAGACCCAGTACTTC. J is TRBJ2-5 and V is TRBV29-1, with D possibly matching TRBD2 (7 bases). Trimming stripped 7 bases from V and 3 bases from J, with 12 bases between. The CDR3 is 12 amino acids. Germline V gene data show CDR1 as SQVTM and CDR2 as ANQGSEA.

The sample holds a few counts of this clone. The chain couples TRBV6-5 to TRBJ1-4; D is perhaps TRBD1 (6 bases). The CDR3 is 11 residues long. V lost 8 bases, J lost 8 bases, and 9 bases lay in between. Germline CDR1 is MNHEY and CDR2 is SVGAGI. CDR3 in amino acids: CASGTGEKLFF. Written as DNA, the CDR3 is TGTGCCAGCGGAACAGGGGAAAAACTGTTTTTT.

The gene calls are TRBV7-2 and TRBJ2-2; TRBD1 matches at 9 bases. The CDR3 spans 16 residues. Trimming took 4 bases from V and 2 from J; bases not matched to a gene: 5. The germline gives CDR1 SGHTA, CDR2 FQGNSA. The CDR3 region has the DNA TGTGCCAGCAGCTCACAGGGGGCGCATAACACCGGGGAGCTGTTTTTT. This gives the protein CASSSQGAHNTGELFF.

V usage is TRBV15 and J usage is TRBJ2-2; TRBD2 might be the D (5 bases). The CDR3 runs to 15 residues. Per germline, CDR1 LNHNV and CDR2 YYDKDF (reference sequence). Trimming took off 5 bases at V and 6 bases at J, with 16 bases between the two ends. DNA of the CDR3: TGTGCCACCAGCGGAGGAGGCAAGCTCCCCGGGGAGCTGTTTTTT. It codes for CATSGGGKLPGELFF.